The T cell receptor (beta chain) under discussion was sequenced for a study of blood T cells in healthy people across ages. Study information: T cells yielded about one barcoded beta molecule per two cells through template switching.

V lost 5 bases to trimming and J lost 5 bases, with 18 bases between them. Germline lookup yields CDR1 SGHNT and CDR2 YENEEA. This CDR3 has 15 amino acids. A second PCR, run for about 7 to 12 cycles, used a sample-barcoded 5' primer plus a J-beta primer mix. TCRdb itself ran the 5' RACE reads through MiXCR, one entry per CDR3 protein. The sample carries hundreds of thousands of distinct CDR3 sequences, 50% to 65% recorded once. Study-wide findings and caveats: Across the age range, TCR beta diversity per million T cells fell in a roughly linear way.

Note on this clonotype: The target antigen is unknown.

Sequencing input: blood. The clonotype comes from a man aged 80 or over in good health. The chain uses TRBV11-3 and TRBJ1-1; D unresolved. CDR3 in amino acids: CASSETWTHPTEAFF. The CDR3 nucleotides are TGTGCCAGCAGCGAAACCTGGACTCACCCAACTGAAGCTTTCTTT.